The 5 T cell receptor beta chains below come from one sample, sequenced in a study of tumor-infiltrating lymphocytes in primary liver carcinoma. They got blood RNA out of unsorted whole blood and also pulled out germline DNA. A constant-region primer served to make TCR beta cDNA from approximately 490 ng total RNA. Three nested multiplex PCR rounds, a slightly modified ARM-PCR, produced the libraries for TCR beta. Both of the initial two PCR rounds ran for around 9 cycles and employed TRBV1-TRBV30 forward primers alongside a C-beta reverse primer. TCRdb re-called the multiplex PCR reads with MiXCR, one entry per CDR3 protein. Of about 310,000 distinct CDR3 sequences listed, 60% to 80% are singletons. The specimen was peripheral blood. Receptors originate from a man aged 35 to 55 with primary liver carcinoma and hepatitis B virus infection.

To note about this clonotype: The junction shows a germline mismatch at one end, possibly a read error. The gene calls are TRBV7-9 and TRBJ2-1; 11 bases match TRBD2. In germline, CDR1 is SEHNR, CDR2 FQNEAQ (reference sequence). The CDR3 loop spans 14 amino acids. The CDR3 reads CASNLGSSGRYKFF. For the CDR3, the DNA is TGTGCCAGCAACTTAGGCTCTAGCGGGAGGTATAAGTTCTTC.

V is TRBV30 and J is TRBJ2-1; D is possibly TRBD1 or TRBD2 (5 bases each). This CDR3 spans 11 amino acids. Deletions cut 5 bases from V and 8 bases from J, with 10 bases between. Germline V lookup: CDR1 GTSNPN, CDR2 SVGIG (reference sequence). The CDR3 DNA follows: TGTGCCTGGGGGACCTCCTATGAGCAGTTCTTC. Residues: CAWGTSYEQFF.

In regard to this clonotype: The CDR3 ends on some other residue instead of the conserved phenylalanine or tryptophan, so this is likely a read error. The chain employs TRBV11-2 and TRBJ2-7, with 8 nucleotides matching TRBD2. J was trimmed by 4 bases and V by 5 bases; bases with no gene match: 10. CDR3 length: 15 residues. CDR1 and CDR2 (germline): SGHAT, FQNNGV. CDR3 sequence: CASSPSRLATYEQYL. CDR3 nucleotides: TGTGCCAGCAGCCCCTCTAGACTAGCGACATACGAGCAGTACTTA.

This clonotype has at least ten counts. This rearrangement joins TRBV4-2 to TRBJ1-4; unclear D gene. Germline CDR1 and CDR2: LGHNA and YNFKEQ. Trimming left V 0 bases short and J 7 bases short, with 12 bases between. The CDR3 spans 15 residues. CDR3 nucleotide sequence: TGTGCCAGCAGCCAAGACCGGTTGAACGGTGAAAAACTGTTTTTT. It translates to CASSQDRLNGEKLFF.

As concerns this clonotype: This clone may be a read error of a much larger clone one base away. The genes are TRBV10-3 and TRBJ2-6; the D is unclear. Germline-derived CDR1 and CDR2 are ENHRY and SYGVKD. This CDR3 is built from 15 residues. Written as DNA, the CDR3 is TGTGCCATCTGTGAGGACGGTCTAAGGGCCAACGTCCTGACTTTC. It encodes CAICEDGLRANVLTF.